The sequence of this T cell receptor (beta chain) was determined in a study of control samples from healthy donors and cancer patients. This clone was counted between two and nine times. Other DNA variants within this sample encode the same CDR3. The data were produced by immunoSEQ multiplex PCR, yet TCRdb's version contains in-frame clones alone and is incomplete. The table lists about 150,000 clones, about 94% of them singletons. The CDR3 totals 15 residues. The germline CDR1 and CDR2 sequences are SGHRS and YFSETQ. The V end was cut by 0 bases, the J end by 9 bases, with 13 bases between. The origin of this receptor is a man in his fifties or sixties in good health. The sequenced sample was blood. The rearrangement uses TRBV5-1 and TRBJ1-6, with D possibly being TRBD1 (5 bases). The CDR3 bases are TGCGCCAGCAGCTTGGCCGGAGGGGAGGTTTCACCCCTCCACTTT. Translation: CASSLAGGEVSPLHF.